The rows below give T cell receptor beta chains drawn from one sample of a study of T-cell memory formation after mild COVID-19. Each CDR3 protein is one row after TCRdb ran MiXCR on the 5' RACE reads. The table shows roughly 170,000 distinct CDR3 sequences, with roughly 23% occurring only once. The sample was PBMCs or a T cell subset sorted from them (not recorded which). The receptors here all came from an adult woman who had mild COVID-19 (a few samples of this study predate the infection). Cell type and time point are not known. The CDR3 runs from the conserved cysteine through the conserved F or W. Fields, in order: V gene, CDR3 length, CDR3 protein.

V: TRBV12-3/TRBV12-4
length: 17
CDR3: CASSLGFIGTSGDTQYF

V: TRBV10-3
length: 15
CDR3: CAISGLAGSSHEQYF

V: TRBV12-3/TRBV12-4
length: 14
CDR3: CASSLVGDYNEQFF

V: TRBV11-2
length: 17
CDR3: CASSLATGGLISYEQYF

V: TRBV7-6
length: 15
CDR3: CASSSQRGGRLEQYF

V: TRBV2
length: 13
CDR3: CASVPSETDTQYF

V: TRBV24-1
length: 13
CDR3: CATSDLERNEQFF

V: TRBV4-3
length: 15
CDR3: CASSRLAGSEQTQYF

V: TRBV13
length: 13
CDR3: CASSAQQGSEQFF

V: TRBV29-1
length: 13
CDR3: CSVVAGGYGELFF

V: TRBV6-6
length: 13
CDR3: CASRQGYTGELFF

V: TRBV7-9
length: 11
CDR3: CASSPGTGKIF

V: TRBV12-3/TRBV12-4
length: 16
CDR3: CARAPTRGQRSDEQYF

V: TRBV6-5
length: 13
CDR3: CASSLIQGNEQFF

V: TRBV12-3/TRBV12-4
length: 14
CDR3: CASSRGVNTGELFF

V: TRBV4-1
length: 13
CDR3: CASSQSRVTEAFF

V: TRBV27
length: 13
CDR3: CASSMAATYEQYF

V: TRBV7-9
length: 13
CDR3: CASSLGTGEGYTF

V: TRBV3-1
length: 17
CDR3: CASSQDRWGLEGYEQYF

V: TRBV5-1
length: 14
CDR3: CASSTYPGEDTQYF

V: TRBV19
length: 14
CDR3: CASSIKAGGYEQFF

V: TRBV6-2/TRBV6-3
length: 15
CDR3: CASSSLGLAADTQYF